The present TCR beta chain was sequenced within a study of T cell responses to AZD1222 COVID-19 vaccine. Sequencing was performed with immunoSEQ multiplex PCR; in TCRdb, only in-frame clones are kept and a portion is missing. Of more than 95,000 clones listed, roughly 90% are singletons. The CDR3 contains 17 residues. Between the trimmed V and J ends, which lost 5 bases and 4 bases, there was a span of 23 bases. Germline lookup yields CDR1 SEHNR and CDR2 FQNEAQ (reference sequence). This sample comprised peripheral blood, obtained on day 0 of AZD1222 vaccination. The clonotype was recovered from an adult in good health. This sequence joins TRBV7-9 and TRBJ1-1; tentative D call: TRBD1 (6 bases). The chain's CDR3 is CASSAATGTPFGTEAFF. CDR3 bases: TGTGCCAGCAGCGCGGCCACCGGGACACCCTTCGGCACTGAAGCTTTCTTT.